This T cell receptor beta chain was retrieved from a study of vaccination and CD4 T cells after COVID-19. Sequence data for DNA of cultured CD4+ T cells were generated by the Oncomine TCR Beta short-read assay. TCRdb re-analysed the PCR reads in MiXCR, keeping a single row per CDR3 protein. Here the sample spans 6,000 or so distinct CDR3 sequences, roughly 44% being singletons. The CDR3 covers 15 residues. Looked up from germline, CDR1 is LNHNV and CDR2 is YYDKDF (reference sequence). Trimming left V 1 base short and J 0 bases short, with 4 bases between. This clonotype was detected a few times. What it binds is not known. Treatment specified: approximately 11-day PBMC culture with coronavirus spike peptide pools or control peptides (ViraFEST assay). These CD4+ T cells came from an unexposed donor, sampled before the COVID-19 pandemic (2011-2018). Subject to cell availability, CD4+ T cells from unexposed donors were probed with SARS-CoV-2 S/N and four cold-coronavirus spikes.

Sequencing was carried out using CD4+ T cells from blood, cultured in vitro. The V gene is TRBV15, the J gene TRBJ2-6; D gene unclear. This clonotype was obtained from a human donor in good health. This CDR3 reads CATSRVSSGANVLTF. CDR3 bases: TGTGCCACCAGCAGAGTCAGCTCTGGGGCCAACGTCCTGACTTTC.